The clone carrying this T cell receptor (beta chain) appeared a few times. The data derive from a study of identical twins. V lost 6 bases and J lost 3; bases outside the gene matches: 13. Looked up from germline, CDR1 is MNHEY and CDR2 is SMNVEV (reference sequence). The CDR3 is made up of 17 amino acids. TCRdb passed the 5' RACE reads through MiXCR, listing each CDR3 protein once. This table holds 600,000 to 850,000 distinct CDR3 sequences, about 18% found once. The sample also formed part of further work on T cells expressing NK-cell markers.

This clonotype was sampled from a young woman in good health. The specimen was PBMCs. The chain uses TRBV27 and TRBJ2-2; 7 nucleotides match TRBD1. The CDR3 sequence is CASRGPSGTEDTGELFF. CDR3 in DNA: TGTGCCAGCAGAGGCCCCTCCGGGACAGAAGACACCGGGGAGCTGTTTTTT.